This TCR beta chain was found in a study of OX40 agonist ivuxolimab in advanced cancers. Findings and limits, study-wide: The study found that CD8+ T cells averaged more expanded clones than CD4+. Dosing at 0.1 to 3.0 mg/kg was accompanied by clonal expansion of CD4+ and CD8+ blood T cells by week 6.

Only in-frame clones appear in the TCRdb table, and some are missing; sequencing was by immunoSEQ multiplex PCR. This sample carries some 74,000 clones, about 94% of them seen once, and the ten largest clones take over 8.5%. A single count supports this clone. Its antigen remains unknown. The CDR3 is made up of 17 amino acids. The germline CDR1 and CDR2 sequences are SGDLS and YYNGEE. Trimming removed 4 bases from V and 1 base from J, with 20 bases in between. The V and J genes are TRBV9 and TRBJ1-1, with D possibly TRBD1 on 6 matching bases. Sample: CD4+ or CD8+ T cells sorted from blood, taken in a trial of the OX40 agonist ivuxolimab. This sequence was found in an adult with an advanced solid tumor such as melanoma, head and neck, liver or kidney cancer. The CDR3, as DNA: TGTGCCAGCAGCTCAGCCCCTTACAGGGCGCAGAACACTGAAGCTTTCTTT. It codes for CASSSAPYRAQNTEAFF.